This T cell receptor (beta chain) came from a study of blood T cell repertoires in COVID-19. Whole-study context: There were acute and convalescent COVID-19 samples, and they came from the United States, Italy and Spain. The analysed material was cDNA or gDNA that came from T cells, B-cell-depleted T cells, or PBMCs.

Original processing notes: Reference gene primer amplification yielded estimated nucleated cell counts. This table comes from immunoSEQ multiplex PCR, and its TCRdb copy is limited to in-frame clones, with some not included. That table supplies the V and J calls and clone size; D and trimming were determined from the DNA. Here the sample spans 100,000 to 150,000 clones, roughly four fifths being singletons. The TCR was taken from a human donor in a cohort sampled during active COVID-19. The sequenced sample consisted of peripheral blood.

The CDR3 nucleotides are TGTGCCTGGATTCGGGGGACCAATTCACCCCTCCACTTT. It encodes CAWIRGTNSPLHF. The chain combines TRBV30 with TRBJ1-6; D is perhaps TRBD1 (5 bases). This CDR3 comprises 13 residues. CDR1 and CDR2 from the germline V gene are GTSNPN and SVGIG (reference sequence). Between the trimmed V and J ends, which lost 4 bases and 7 bases, there was a span of 11 bases.